One T cell receptor (beta chain) is described in this entry. Its antigen is unknown. Germline loops: CDR1 PRHDT, CDR2 FYEKMQ (reference sequence). The CDR3 is 16 residues long. V lost 5 bases and J lost 4, with 20 bases in between. Amplification used 60 Vbeta primers and 13 Jbeta primers. Profiling relied on immunoSEQ multiplex PCR, and the TCRdb table lists in-frame clones only, not all of them. This table has 150,000 to 200,000 clones, 70% to 90% appearing once. The data belong to a study of cytomegalovirus exposure and HLA in healthy donors. General observations from the study: A missense variant in DCLRE1C was later tied to TCR beta V- and J-gene trimming. Among TCR sequences, most were rare, though some public TCRs appeared in many donors. Productive status was seen about 87% or about 30% of the time for most TCR beta V segments in an earlier analysis. A classifier reportedly called cytomegalovirus status with high sensitivity and specificity.

Input material: PBMCs. The source is a young man in good health and CMV-seropositive. This chain links TRBV13 with TRBJ2-5; tentatively, D is TRBD2 (7 bases). CDR3 sequence: CASSTLGGAGRETQYF. CDR3 sequence (DNA): TGTGCCAGCAGCACTTTGGGGGGGGCAGGTCGAGAGACCCAGTACTTC.